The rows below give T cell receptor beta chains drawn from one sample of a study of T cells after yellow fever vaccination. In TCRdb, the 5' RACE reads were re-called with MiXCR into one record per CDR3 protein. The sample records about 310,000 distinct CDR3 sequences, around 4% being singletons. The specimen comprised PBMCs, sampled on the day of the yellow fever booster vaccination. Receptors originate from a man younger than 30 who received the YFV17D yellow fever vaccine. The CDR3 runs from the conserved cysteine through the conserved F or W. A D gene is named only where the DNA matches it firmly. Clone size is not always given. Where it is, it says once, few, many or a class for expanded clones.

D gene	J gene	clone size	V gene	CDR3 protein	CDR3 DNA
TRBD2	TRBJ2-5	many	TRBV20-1	CSAGETSLETQYF	TGCAGTGCTGGTGAGACTAGCTTGGAGACCCAGTACTTC
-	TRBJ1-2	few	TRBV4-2	CASSLVFRGSDYGYTF	TGTGCCAGCAGCCTAGTTTTCAGGGGCTCGGACTATGGCTACACCTTC
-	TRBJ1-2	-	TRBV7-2	CASSSLNLFTRGKEGKGYTF	TGTGCCAGCAGCTCCCTCAACCTTTTTACAAGGGGCAAGGAAGGAAAAGGCTACACCTTC
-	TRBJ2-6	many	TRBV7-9	CANVEPGRPRSGANVLTF	TGTGCCAACGTTGAACCGGGACGCCCGCGCTCTGGGGCCAACGTCCTGACTTTC
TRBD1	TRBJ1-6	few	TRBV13	CASSLRGTGGNSPLHF	TGTGCCAGCAGCTTAAGGGGGACAGGGGGAAATTCACCCCTCCACTTT
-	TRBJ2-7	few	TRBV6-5	CASGNRASYEQYF	TGTGCCAGCGGTAACAGGGCCTCCTACGAGCAGTACTTC
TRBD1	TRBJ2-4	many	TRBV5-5	CASSWAGGGLNIQYF	TGTGCCAGCAGCTGGGCAGGGGGTGGACTGAACATTCAGTACTTC
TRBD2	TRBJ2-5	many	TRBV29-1	CSVLGLAAEETQYF	TGCAGCGTTCTAGGACTAGCGGCTGAAGAGACCCAGTACTTC
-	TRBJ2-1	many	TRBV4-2	CASSQEGQGGDEQFF	TGTGCCAGCAGCCAAGAAGGGCAGGGGGGGGATGAGCAGTTCTTC
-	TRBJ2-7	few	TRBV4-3	CASSQGVGQAYGQYF	TGCGCCAGCAGCCAAGGGGTCGGCCAGGCCTACGGGCAGTACTTC
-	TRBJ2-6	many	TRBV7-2	CASSLRGVSGANVLTF	TGTGCCAGCAGCTTACGCGGGGTCTCTGGGGCCAACGTCCTGACTTTC
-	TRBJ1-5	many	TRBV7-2	CASSLEQGNQPQHF	TGTGCCAGCAGCTTAGAACAGGGCAATCAGCCCCAGCATTTT
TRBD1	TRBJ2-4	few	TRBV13	CASSWGQGLAKNIQYF	TGTGCCAGCAGCTGGGGACAGGGGCTAGCCAAAAACATTCAGTACTTC
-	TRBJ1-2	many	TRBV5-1	CASSSRGYGYTF	TGCGCCAGCAGCTCCAGGGGCTATGGCTACACCTTC
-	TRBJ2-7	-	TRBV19	CASSLWGAYEQYF	TGTGCCAGCAGCTTGTGGGGGGCCTACGAGCAGTACTTC
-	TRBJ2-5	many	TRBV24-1	CATSDPYQETQYF	TGTGCCACCAGTGATCCGTACCAAGAGACCCAGTACTTC
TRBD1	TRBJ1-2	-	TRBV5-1	CASTRTGYGYTF	TGTGCCAGCACCCGGACAGGCTATGGCTACACCTTC
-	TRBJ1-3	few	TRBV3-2	CASRGTDTGNTIYF	TGTGCCAGCCGCGGGACGGATACTGGAAACACCATATATTTT
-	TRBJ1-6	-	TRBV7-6	CASSTQQGRNSPLHF	TGTGCCAGCAGCACGCAACAGGGACGGAATTCACCCCTCCACTTT
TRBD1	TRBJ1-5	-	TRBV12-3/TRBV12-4	CASSVTGGRNQPQHF	TGTGCCAGCAGTGTAACAGGGGGTCGTAATCAGCCCCAGCATTTT
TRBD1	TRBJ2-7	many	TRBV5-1	CASSSRLGTGGAYEQYF	TGCGCCAGCAGCTCCCGCCTCGGGACAGGTGGAGCCTACGAGCAGTACTTC
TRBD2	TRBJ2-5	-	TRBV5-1	CASSGAFEGETQYF	TGCGCCAGTAGCGGGGCCTTCGAAGGAGAGACCCAGTACTTC
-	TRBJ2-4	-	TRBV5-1	CASSRTTDIAKNIQYF	TGCGCCAGCAGCCGAACGACCGATATAGCCAAAAACATTCAGTACTTC
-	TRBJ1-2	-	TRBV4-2	CASSPGSGHYGYTF	TGTGCCAGCAGCCCCGGATCCGGGCATTATGGCTACACCTTC
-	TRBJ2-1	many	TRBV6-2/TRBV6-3	CASSPGGTRPYNEQFF	TGTGCCAGCAGTCCAGGGGGGACTAGACCGTACAATGAGCAGTTCTTC
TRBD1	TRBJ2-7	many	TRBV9	CASSAYGTGEQYF	TGTGCCAGCAGCGCATACGGGACAGGGGAGCAGTACTTC
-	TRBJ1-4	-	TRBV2	CASSEEKLFF	TGTGCCAGCAGTGAGGAGAAACTGTTTTTT
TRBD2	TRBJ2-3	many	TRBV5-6	CASSRLAEITDTQYF	TGTGCCAGCAGCCGCCTAGCGGAGATCACAGATACGCAGTATTTT
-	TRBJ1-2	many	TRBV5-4	CASSSGFYGYTF	TGTGCCAGCAGCTCAGGGTTCTATGGCTACACCTTC
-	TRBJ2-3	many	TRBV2	CASSGIPGDTDTQYF	TGTGCCAGCAGTGGTATTCCGGGAGACACAGATACGCAGTATTTT
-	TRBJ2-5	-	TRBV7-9	CASSLIYSGETQYF	TGTGCCAGCAGCTTAATCTACAGTGGGGAGACCCAGTACTTC
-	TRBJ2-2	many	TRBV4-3	CASSQDPGATGELFF	TGCGCCAGCAGCCAAGATCCAGGGGCCACCGGGGAGCTGTTTTTT
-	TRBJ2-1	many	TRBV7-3	CASSPLGGYNEQFF	TGTGCCAGCAGCCCCCTTGGGGGTTACAATGAGCAGTTCTTC
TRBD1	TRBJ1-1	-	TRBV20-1	CSARDRGGTEAFF	TGCAGTGCTAGGGACAGGGGCGGGACTGAAGCTTTCTTT
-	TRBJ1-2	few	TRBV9	CASSDPIGTAGAINYGYTF	TGTGCCAGCAGCGACCCTATCGGGACGGCGGGCGCAATTAACTATGGCTACACCTTC
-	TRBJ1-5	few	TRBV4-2	CASSQVRAASNQPQHF	TGTGCCAGCAGCCAAGTTAGGGCAGCGAGCAATCAGCCCCAGCATTTT
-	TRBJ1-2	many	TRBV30	CAWSRPTANYGYTF	TGTGCCTGGAGTAGACCTACAGCTAACTATGGCTACACCTTC
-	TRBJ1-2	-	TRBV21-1	CASSKEHPVYGYTF	TGTGCCAGCAGCAAAGAACATCCAGTCTATGGCTACACCTTC
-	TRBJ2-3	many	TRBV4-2	CASSQDLGAGTDTQYF	TGTGCCAGCAGCCAAGATTTGGGGGCCGGAACAGATACGCAGTATTTT
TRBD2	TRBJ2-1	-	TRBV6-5	CASSYRGGAWGNEQFF	TGTGCCAGCAGTTACCGCGGGGGGGCCTGGGGAAATGAGCAGTTCTTC
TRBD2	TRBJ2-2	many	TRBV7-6	CASSFGGGKAGELFF	TGTGCCAGCAGCTTCGGCGGGGGGAAGGCCGGGGAGCTGTTTTTT
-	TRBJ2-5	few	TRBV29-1	CSVSWRRETQYF	TGCAGCGTTAGTTGGCGACGGGAGACCCAGTACTTC
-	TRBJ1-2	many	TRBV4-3	CASSQDLIGTSMEGYTF	TGCGCCAGCAGCCAAGACTTGATCGGAACCTCAATGGAAGGCTACACCTTC
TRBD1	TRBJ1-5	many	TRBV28	CASSLRTGSYSNQPQHF	TGTGCCAGCAGTTTGCGGACAGGGTCCTATAGCAATCAGCCCCAGCATTTT
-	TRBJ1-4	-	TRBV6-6	CASRPQDRQKEKLFF	TGTGCCAGCAGACCCCAGGACAGACAGAAAGAAAAACTGTTTTTT
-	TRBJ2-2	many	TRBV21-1	CASRKRGRNTGELFF	TGTGCCAGCAGGAAGAGAGGGCGAAACACCGGGGAGCTGTTTTTT
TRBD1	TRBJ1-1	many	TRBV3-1	CASSLGQGEDTEAFF	TGTGCCAGCAGCCTGGGCCAGGGGGAGGACACTGAAGCTTTCTTT
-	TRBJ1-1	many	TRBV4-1	CASSHVPPAGTEAFF	TGCGCCAGCAGCCATGTCCCTCCCGCGGGGACTGAAGCTTTCTTT
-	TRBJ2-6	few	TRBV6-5	CASSYDSGANVLTF	TGTGCCAGCAGTTACGACTCTGGGGCCAACGTCCTGACTTTC
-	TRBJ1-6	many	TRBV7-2	CASSSGNNSPLHF	TGTGCCAGCAGTTCAGGGAATAATTCACCCCTCCACTTT
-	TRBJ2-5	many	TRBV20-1	CSASIIGDQETQYF	TGCAGTGCTAGTATCATTGGTGACCAAGAGACCCAGTACTTC
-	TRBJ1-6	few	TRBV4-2	CASSQDFATAYNSPLHF	TGTGCCAGCAGCCAAGATTTTGCGACGGCTTATAATTCACCCCTCCACTTT
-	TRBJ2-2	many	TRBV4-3	CASSQEVWTGELFF	TGCGCCAGCAGCCAAGAGGTGTGGACCGGGGAGCTGTTTTTT